These T cell receptor beta chains were read from a single sample in a study of T cells in Graves' hyperthyroidism and ophthalmopathy. TCRdb used MiXCR to reprocess the multiplex PCR reads, holding one entry per CDR3 protein. The sample yields around 200,000 distinct CDR3 sequences, 17% seen once. The sample comprised blood. The source of these receptors is a woman in her forties or fifties with Graves' hyperthyroidism. The CDR3 runs from the conserved cysteine through the conserved F or W. The order of the fields is V gene, clone size, D gene, J gene, CDR3 protein, CDR3 DNA. D genes are given only for firm matches. Not every row has a clone size; where given, it reads once, few, many or a size class.

>TRBV4-1|.|.|TRBJ1-1
CASSPRGAQAFF
TGCGCCAGCAGCCCTCGTGGTGCTCAAGCTTTCTTT
>TRBV19|.|TRBD1|TRBJ1-1
CASSTPGQGFANTEAFF
TGTGCCAGTAGTACCCCGGGACAGGGATTCGCGAACACTGAAGCTTTCTTT
>TRBV5-1|many|TRBD1|TRBJ1-5
CASSPGQGYNQPQHF
TGCGCCAGCAGCCCGGGACAGGGCTACAATCAGCCCCAGCATTTT
>TRBV7-2|many|.|TRBJ1-1
CASRSARNRNTEAFF
TGTGCCAGCAGGTCGGCCAGGAATCGGAACACTGAAGCTTTCTTT
>TRBV7-9|many|.|TRBJ1-1
CASSLGRGEAFF
TGTGCCAGCAGCTTGGGGAGAGGTGAAGCTTTCTTT
>TRBV14|many|.|TRBJ2-1
CASSQDEYNEQFF
TGTGCCAGCAGCCAAGACGAGTACAATGAGCAGTTCTTC
>TRBV7-2|many|.|TRBJ1-1
CASSPTLAGNTEAFF
TGTGCCAGCAGCCCTACGTTGGCCGGGAACACTGAAGCTTTCTTT
>TRBV28|many|.|TRBJ1-1
CASSPGGVWTEAFF
TGTGCCAGCAGCCCGGGGGGCGTCTGGACTGAAGCTTTCTTT
>TRBV5-1|many|.|TRBJ2-3
CASSLGSATSTDTQYF
TGCGCCAGCAGCTTGGGATCGGCCACCTCCACAGATACGCAGTATTTT
>TRBV14|.|.|TRBJ1-3
CASSQVSSGNTIYF
TGTGCCAGCAGCCAAGTCAGCTCTGGAAACACCATATATTTT
>TRBV5-1|.|.|TRBJ2-7
CASSPDNSAYEQYF
TGCGCCAGCAGCCCGGACAACAGCGCCTACGAGCAGTACTTC
>TRBV12-3/TRBV12-4|.|.|TRBJ2-7
CASSVEGGPSPNEQYF
TGTGCCAGCAGCGTCGAGGGGGGACCATCCCCCAACGAGCAGTACTTC
>TRBV7-2|many|TRBD1|TRBJ2-7
CASSLPGTGGKSKYF
TGTGCCAGCAGCCTCCCCGGGACAGGGGGCAAGAGCAAGTACTTC
>TRBV12-3/TRBV12-4|many|TRBD1|TRBJ1-4
CASRDLDRGDEKLFF
TGTGCCAGCAGGGACTTAGACAGGGGCGATGAAAAACTGTTTTTT
>TRBV7-9|many|.|TRBJ2-1
CASSLSYVPNEQFF
TGTGCCAGCAGCTTATCTTACGTACCCAATGAGCAGTTCTTC
>TRBV12-3/TRBV12-4|many|.|TRBJ1-3
CASSLFAGVGNTIYF
TGTGCCAGCAGTTTATTTGCAGGGGTAGGAAACACCATATATTTT
>TRBV19|many|.|TRBJ2-2
CASQGLTGELFF
TGTGCCAGTCAGGGATTAACCGGGGAGCTGTTTTTT
>TRBV2|many|.|TRBJ1-1
CASRRLRGQNTEAFF
TGTGCCAGCAGGCGTCTCAGGGGCCAGAACACTGAAGCTTTCTTT
>TRBV18|many|.|TRBJ1-1
CASSPATGNTEAFF
TGTGCCAGCTCACCGGCGACAGGGAACACTGAAGCTTTCTTT
>TRBV5-1|many|TRBD1|TRBJ1-4
CASRRTGDYGEKLFF
TGCGCCAGCAGACGTACAGGGGACTATGGGGAAAAACTGTTTTTT
>TRBV28|many|TRBD2|TRBJ2-7
CASSPRALGGVAGGITYEQYF
TGTGCCAGCAGTCCCCGGGCCTTGGGGGGGGTTGCTGGGGGAATCACCTACGAGCAGTACTTC
>TRBV27|many|TRBD1|TRBJ1-5
CASSTKSGTGVAQPQHF
TGTGCCAGCAGTACTAAGTCCGGGACAGGGGTCGCTCAGCCCCAGCATTTT
>TRBV6-2/TRBV6-3|.|TRBD1|TRBJ1-2
CASSPLQGALGYTF
TGTGCCAGCAGCCCACTACAGGGGGCCCTTGGCTACACCTTC
>TRBV11-3|many|TRBD1|TRBJ2-5
CASSLGGQGQETQYF
TGTGCCAGCAGCTTAGGGGGACAGGGGCAAGAGACCCAGTACTTC
>TRBV2|many|TRBD2|TRBJ2-5
CASSEALRGAGETQYF
TGTGCCAGCAGTGAAGCGTTGCGGGGGGCCGGGGAGACCCAGTACTTC
>TRBV5-1|many|.|TRBJ1-1
CASTLQGNTEAFF
TGCGCCAGCACATTACAGGGAAACACTGAAGCTTTCTTT
>TRBV6-5|many|.|TRBJ1-6
CASSYSGAGGYVSPLHF
TGTGCCAGCAGTTACTCCGGAGCTGGGGGATACGTTTCACCCCTCCACTTT
>TRBV4-1|.|.|TRBJ2-3
CASSQDSWGGASLRDTQYF
TGCGCCAGCAGCCAAGATTCCTGGGGGGGGGCTAGCCTTCGAGATACGCAGTATTTT
>TRBV11-2|many|.|TRBJ1-1
CASSLDSGENTEAFF
TGTGCCAGCAGCTTAGATTCTGGGGAGAACACTGAAGCTTTCTTT
>TRBV27|.|TRBD1|TRBJ1-1
CASSGRQGLRIAFF
TGTGCCAGCAGTGGAAGACAGGGTCTCAGGATCGCTTTCTTT
>TRBV29-1|few|.|TRBJ2-7
CSVTTTRAPEQYF
TGCAGCGTTACGACCACCCGGGCCCCCGAGCAGTACTTC
>TRBV5-5|few|TRBD1|TRBJ1-1
CASSLIDRGGTEAFF
TGTGCCAGCAGCTTGATTGACAGGGGGGGAACTGAAGCTTTCTTT
>TRBV7-8|few|.|TRBJ2-7
CASSLPRQDSSYEQYF
TGTGCCAGCAGCCTACCCCGACAGGATAGTTCCTACGAGCAGTACTTC
>TRBV18|many|.|TRBJ1-1
CASSREVGGTEAFF
TGTGCCAGCTCACGCGAGGTCGGGGGCACTGAAGCTTTCTTT
>TRBV11-1|many|TRBD1|TRBJ1-1
CASSFHRGRGTEAFF
TGTGCCAGCAGCTTCCACAGGGGGCGAGGCACTGAAGCTTTCTTT
>TRBV9|many|.|TRBJ1-2
CASSVGVGGGYTF
TGTGCCAGCAGCGTAGGAGTCGGGGGCGGCTACACCTTC
>TRBV7-2|many|TRBD2|TRBJ2-3
CASSQAGGADTQYF
TGTGCCAGCAGCCAAGCGGGAGGCGCAGATACGCAGTATTTT